There are a few counts of the clone carrying this TCR beta chain. Antigen unknown. The PBMCs were taken from approximately 9 ml of fresh peripheral blood. This sample stems from a study of Graves' ophthalmopathy and Graves' hyperthyroidism. Points from the study as a whole: Sensitivity of roughly 88% and specificity of approximately 81% were achieved when a 13-signature model separated ophthalmopathy from stable hyperthyroidism.

V gave up 1 base and J gave up 0 bases, with 9 bases separating them. This CDR3 has 14 residues. Germline V gives CDR1 DFQATT, CDR2 SNEGSKA (reference sequence). Using RNA transcripts, the TCR beta CDR3 regions were amplified. RT-PCR with HTBI primers came first, then second-round multiplex PCR. TCRdb re-called the multiplex PCR reads with MiXCR, one entry per CDR3 protein. The sample carries 600,000 to 700,000 distinct CDR3 sequences, more than 40% recorded once. This TCR derives from an adult man with Graves' ophthalmopathy. Sequencing input: peripheral blood. The chain combines TRBV20-1 with TRBJ1-2; D not certain. In DNA form, the CDR3 reads TGCAGTGCTAGAGTTCCCGGTTCTAACTATGGCTACACCTTC. It codes for CSARVPGSNYGYTF.